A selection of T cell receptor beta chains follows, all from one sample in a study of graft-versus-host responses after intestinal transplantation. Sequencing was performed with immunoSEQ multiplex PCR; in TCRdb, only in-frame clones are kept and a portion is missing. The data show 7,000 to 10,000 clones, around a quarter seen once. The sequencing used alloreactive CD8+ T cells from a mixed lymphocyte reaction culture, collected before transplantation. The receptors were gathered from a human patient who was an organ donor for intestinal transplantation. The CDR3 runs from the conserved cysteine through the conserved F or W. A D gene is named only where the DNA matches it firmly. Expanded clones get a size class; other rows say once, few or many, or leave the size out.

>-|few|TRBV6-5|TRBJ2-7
TGTGCCAGCAGTGAATCCTCCTACGAGCAGTACTTC
CASSESSYEQYF
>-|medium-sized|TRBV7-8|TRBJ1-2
TGTGCCAGCAGCTTAGCACACCACTATGGCTACACCTTC
CASSLAHHYGYTF
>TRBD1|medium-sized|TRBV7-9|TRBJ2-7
TGTGCCAGCACCTTTGGGTGGGACAGGGGGCTCTGGGAGCAGTACTTC
CASTFGWDRGLWEQYF
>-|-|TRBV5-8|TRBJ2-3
TGTGCCAGCAGCTTGGAAGGGGCCCTCACAGATACGCAGTATTTT
CASSLEGALTDTQYF
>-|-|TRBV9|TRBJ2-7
TGTGCCAGCAGCCCTGGAGGGGACGACGAGCAGTACTTC
CASSPGGDDEQYF
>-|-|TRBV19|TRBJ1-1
TGTGCCAGTAGTATACAGAACACTGAAGCTTTCTTT
CASSIQNTEAFF
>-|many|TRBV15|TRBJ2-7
TGTGCCACCAGCCTCGGATGGGTCTACGAGCAGTACTTC
CATSLGWVYEQYF
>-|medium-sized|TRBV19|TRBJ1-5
TGTGCCAGTAGTATAGCTGGGGGGCCGGGCAATCAGCCCCAGCATTTT
CASSIAGGPGNQPQHF
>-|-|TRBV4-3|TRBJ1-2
TGCGCCAGCAGCCAAGTCGGGACGGCGGCCTATGGCTACACCTTC
CASSQVGTAAYGYTF
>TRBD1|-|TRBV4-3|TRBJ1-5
TGCGCCAGCAGCCTATCAGGACAGGAAGGCAATCAGCCCCAGCATTTT
CASSLSGQEGNQPQHF
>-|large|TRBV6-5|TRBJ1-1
TGTGCCAGCAGTTACTCGGGACGGCTGAACACTGAAGCTTTCTTT
CASSYSGRLNTEAFF
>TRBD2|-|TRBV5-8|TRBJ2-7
TGTGCCAGCAGCCAAGGGACTAGCGGGAGGGGATCCTACGAGCAGTACTTC
CASSQGTSGRGSYEQYF
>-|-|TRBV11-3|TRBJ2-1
TGTGCCAGCAGCTTAGTAGAACGGAGGGGTTGCCATGAGCAGTTCTTC
CASSLVERRGCHEQFF
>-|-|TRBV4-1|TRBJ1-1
TGCGCCAGCAGCCAAGATGTGATCCCGGGAAGCACTGAAGCTTTCTTT
CASSQDVIPGSTEAFF